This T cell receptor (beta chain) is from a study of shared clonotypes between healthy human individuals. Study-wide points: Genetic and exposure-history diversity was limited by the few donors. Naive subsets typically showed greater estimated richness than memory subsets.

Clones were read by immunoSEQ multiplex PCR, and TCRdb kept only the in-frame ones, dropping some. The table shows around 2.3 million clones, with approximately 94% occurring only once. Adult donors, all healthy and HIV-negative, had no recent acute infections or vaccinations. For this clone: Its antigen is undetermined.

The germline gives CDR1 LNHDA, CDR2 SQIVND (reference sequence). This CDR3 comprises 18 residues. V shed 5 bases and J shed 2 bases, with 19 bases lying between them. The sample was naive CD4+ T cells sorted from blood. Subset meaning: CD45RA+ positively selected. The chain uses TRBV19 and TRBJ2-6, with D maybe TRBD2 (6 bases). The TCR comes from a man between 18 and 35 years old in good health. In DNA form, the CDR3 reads TGTGCCAGTAGTCGCGCCGGGCTGGGACTCCCTGGGGCCAACGTCCTGACTTTC. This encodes CASSRAGLGLPGANVLTF.